This TCR beta chain comes out of a study of identifying expanded T cells in peripheral blood. Study results and caveats: Across healthy donors, higher total template counts meant significantly greater roughly two-week count variance.

This clone has a single count. Its target is unknown. Sequencing used immunoSEQ multiplex PCR; TCRdb keeps in-frame clones, though not all of them. The sample has approximately 120,000 clones; 88% are singletons. Trimming cost V 2 bases and J 4 bases, with 10 bases left between them. This CDR3 contains 14 residues. The germline V gene has CDR1 SGHTA and CDR2 FQGNSA. Collection occurred without any documented infections or immune events in donors. The genes are TRBV7-2 and TRBJ2-3; no clear D. Sequencing was performed on blood. The sequence derives from a person aged 18 to 75 in good health. In nucleotides, the CDR3 is TGTGCCAGCAGCTTATTGTCGGGTTCAGATACGCAGTATTTT. Translation gives CASSLLSGSDTQYF.